Following are 31 T cell receptor beta chains from one sample sequenced in a study of shared clonotypes between healthy human individuals. TCRdb's copy holds only in-frame clones and misses some; the assay was immunoSEQ multiplex PCR. This sample has about 980,000 clones, with over 60% found just once. The sequenced sample was memory CD4+ T cells sorted from blood. Stated subset: CD45RA-negative fraction. Every receptor here comes from a young man in good health.

The chain recombines TRBV6-5 with TRBJ1-6; TRBD1 might be the D (5 bases). This CDR3 comprises 12 residues. Germline-derived CDR1 and CDR2 are MNHEY and SVGAGI. Trimming took 5 bases from V and 9 from J, leaving 8 bases between them. The CDR3 protein is CASSNQGSPLHF. CDR3 bases: TGTGCCAGCAGTAATCAGGGTTCACCCCTCCACTTT.

The chain combines TRBV18 with TRBJ1-5; tentatively, D is TRBD1 (6 bases). The ends were cut back, 3 bases at V and 6 bases at J, with 12 bases in the middle. The CDR3 has 14 amino acids. Germline V gene lookup returns CDR1 KGHSH and CDR2 LQKENI. The CDR3 sequence is CASSPSRGSQPQHF. As DNA, the CDR3 is TGTGCCAGCTCACCGTCGAGGGGGTCTCAGCCCCAGCATTTT.

The rearrangement uses TRBV30 and TRBJ2-5; possibly TRBD1 for D (6 bases). V shed 7 bases and J shed 0 bases, with 12 bases lying between them. Germline loops: CDR1 GTSNPN, CDR2 SVGIG (reference sequence). This CDR3 contains 13 residues. CDR3 in amino acids: CAFSRGYQETQYF. CDR3 DNA: TGTGCCTTTTCTAGGGGGTACCAAGAGACCCAGTACTTC. Supplemented by reference TRBV30 and TRBJ2-5, the full variable domain reads SQTIHQWPATLVQPVGSPLSLECTVEGTSNPNLYWYRQAAGRGLQLLFYSVGIGQISSEVPQNLSASRPQDRQFILSSKKLLLSDSGFYLCAFSRGYQETQYFGPGTRLLVL.

The rearrangement joins TRBV15 to TRBJ1-4, with a tentative D call TRBD1 (6 bases). The CDR3 spans 15 residues. Per the germline V gene, CDR1 is LNHNV and CDR2 is YYDKDF (reference sequence). Trimming left V 5 bases short and J 12 bases short, with 22 bases between. CDR3: CATSWTSTGTTELFF. CDR3 coding DNA: TGTGCCACCAGCTGGACGTCGACAGGTACTACGGAACTGTTTTTT.

The chain joins TRBV5-1 to TRBJ1-5, with a weak D call TRBD1 (6 bases). Trimming cost V 4 bases and J 0 bases, with 32 bases left between them. This CDR3 is built from 22 residues. The germline CDR1 and CDR2 sequences are SGHRS and YFSETQ. This chain's CDR3 is CASSPDDDRPPISTYSNQPQHF. In DNA form, the CDR3 reads TGCGCCAGCAGCCCGGATGATGACAGGCCCCCGATTTCAACTTATAGCAATCAGCCCCAGCATTTT.

The sample holds one count of this clone. The same CDR3 also results from other DNA sequences found in this sample. The chain has TRBV5-4 and TRBJ2-5; D is possibly TRBD2 (7 bases). Deletions cut 1 base from V and 5 bases from J, with 12 bases between. CDR1 is SGHNT and CDR2 is YYREEE in the germline V gene (reference sequence). The CDR3 loop spans 14 amino acids. In DNA, the CDR3 is TGTGCCAGCAGCTTGTGGGGGGGCGGGGAGACCCAGTACTTC. Translation: CASSLWGGGETQYF.

Notes on this clone: Additional DNA sequences in this sample encode the identical CDR3. The chain couples TRBV10-3 to TRBJ2-2, with D perhaps TRBD1 or TRBD2 (5 bases each). The CDR3 has 14 residues. The V end was cut by 6 bases, the J end by 2 bases, with 10 bases between. Germline CDR1 is ENHRY and CDR2 is SYGVKD. The CDR3 loop is CAISGTENTGELFF. DNA for the CDR3: TGTGCCATCAGCGGGACGGAAAACACCGGGGAGCTGTTTTTT.

This clone was recorded only once. The rearrangement joins TRBV28 to TRBJ1-6; 8 bases align to TRBD1. Germline V gives CDR1 MDHEN, CDR2 SYDVKM. The CDR3 is made up of 14 amino acids. The V and J ends lost 4 bases and 10 bases, in that order; junction bases with no gene match: 6. The CDR3 sequence is CASSYRQGASPLHF. CDR3 DNA: TGTGCCAGCAGTTATCGGCAGGGGGCATCACCCCTCCACTTT.

The chain links TRBV6-1 to TRBJ1-1; tentative D call: TRBD1 (6 bases). The germline CDR1 and CDR2 sequences are MNHNS and SASEGT. V dropped 3 bases and J dropped 6 bases, with 14 bases sitting between them. The CDR3 contains 14 residues. The CDR3 here is CASSDGPGAPEAFF. The DNA of the CDR3 is TGTGCCAGCAGTGACGGCCCGGGGGCTCCTGAAGCTTTCTTT.

This chain connects TRBV10-2 to TRBJ2-7; 8 positions agree with TRBD1. The CDR3 has 15 residues. The trim removed 5 bases at V and 2 bases at J, leaving 8 bases unmatched. Germline V CDR1 and CDR2: WSHSY, SAAADI. The DNA of the CDR3 is TGCGCCAGCAGTTCAGGGGGCCTACCGCCCTACGAGCAGTACTTC. It yields the protein CASSSGGLPPYEQYF.

In this sample, this clone turned up once. The CDR3 DNA reads as TGCAGCGTGGGGACTAGCGTGGAGACCCAGTACTTC. This encodes CSVGTSVETQYF. The chain couples TRBV29-1 to TRBJ2-5; 10 nucleotides line up with TRBD2. CDR3 length: 12 residues. The V gene end was trimmed by 6 bases and the J gene end by 5 bases; junction bases not matched to a gene: 3. Germline V gene sequence: CDR1 SQVTM, CDR2 ANQGSEA.

The V call is TRBV7-9, the J call TRBJ2-7; 9 nucleotides agree with TRBD1. The V gene's germline CDR1 is SEHNR and CDR2 FQNEAQ (reference sequence). V was clipped by 0 bases and J by 6 bases; unmatched bases: 15. The CDR3 spans 18 residues. CDR3 in amino acids: CASSLALSGGQGRREQYF. CDR3 sequence (DNA): TGTGCCAGCAGCTTAGCTTTATCCGGCGGACAGGGGCGTCGCGAGCAGTACTTC.

The chain couples TRBV11-2 to TRBJ2-7; perhaps TRBD1 as D (6 bases). This CDR3 is 14 amino acids long. Germline loops: CDR1 SGHAT, CDR2 FQNNGV. Deletions cut 3 bases from V and 2 bases from J, with 11 bases between. This CDR3 is CASSFDRTAYEQYF. CDR3 DNA: TGTGCCAGCAGCTTCGACAGGACCGCCTACGAGCAGTACTTC.

The chain is built from TRBV6-1 and TRBJ2-7, with D possibly being TRBD1 (5 bases). V lost 1 base and J 4 bases, leaving 17 bases between the germline ends. This CDR3 region has 16 residues. Germline lookup yields CDR1 MNHNS and CDR2 SASEGT. CDR3 region: CASSEVKQARVYEQYF. The CDR3 DNA reads as TGTGCCAGCAGTGAAGTAAAACAGGCCAGGGTATACGAGCAGTACTTC.

J is TRBJ2-7 and V is TRBV7-2, with D perhaps matching TRBD1 (5 bases). The germline V gene encodes CDR1 SGHTA and CDR2 FQGNSA. V gave up 3 bases and J gave up 2 bases, with 11 bases separating them. The CDR3 contains 14 residues. CDR3 DNA sequence: TGTGCCAGCAGCTTTCAGCAGGGTGCCTACGAGCAGTACTTC. Translation gives CASSFQQGAYEQYF.

The V call is TRBV6-1, the J call TRBJ2-1, with D possibly TRBD1 on 5 matching bases. Trimming took 11 bases from V and 6 from J, leaving 17 bases between them. The CDR3 consists of 13 residues. Germline CDR1 reads MNHNS; CDR2 reads SASEGT. The CDR3 sequence is CAAQQVRRNEQFF. The CDR3 DNA sequence: TGTGCCGCGCAACAGGTCAGGCGCAATGAGCAGTTCTTC.

This rearrangement joins TRBV5-6 to TRBJ2-5; tentatively, D is TRBD1 or TRBD2 (5 bases each). Germline assignment: CDR1 SGHDT and CDR2 YYEEEE. The V gene lost 3 bases and the J gene lost 4 bases, with 19 bases spanning the gap. The CDR3 contains 16 residues. The CDR3, as DNA: TGTGCCAGCAGCTCCTTATCGACTGGGGACCGAGAGACCCAGTACTTC. Amino acids: CASSSLSTGDRETQYF.

This clone turned up a few times. The same CDR3 arises from other DNA sequences in this sample as well. The rearrangement joins TRBV7-9 to TRBJ2-3; 9 nucleotides match TRBD2. V lost 3 bases and J lost 1; bases outside the gene matches: 2. CDR3 length equals 15 residues. Germline V CDR1 and CDR2: SEHNR, FQNEAQ (reference sequence). The CDR3 region has the DNA TGTGCCAGCAGCTTGGGACTAGCCGGCACAGATACGCAGTATTTT. The encoded protein is CASSLGLAGTDTQYF.

The chain couples TRBV18 to TRBJ1-1; unclear D gene. V was trimmed by 2 bases and J by 1 base, leaving 5 bases between them. The CDR3 contains 13 residues. Germline values: CDR1 KGHSH, CDR2 LQKENI. CDR3 region: CASSPMANTEAFF. DNA for the CDR3: TGTGCCAGCTCACCAATGGCGAACACTGAAGCTTTCTTT.

About this clone itself: Other DNA sequences from this sample encode an identical CDR3 as well. The chain combines TRBV4-1 with TRBJ1-1, with D unresolved. The V gene's germline CDR1 is MGHRA and CDR2 YSYEKL. This CDR3 region has 14 residues. V was cut by 1 base and J by 1 base, with 7 bases left in between. CDR3 sequence: CASSQGLENTEAFF. In DNA, the CDR3 is TGCGCCAGCAGCCAAGGTCTGGAGAACACTGAAGCTTTCTTT.

The gene calls are TRBV5-1 and TRBJ2-5, with 8 bases fitting TRBD2. The V and J ends lost 5 bases and 5 bases, in that order; junction bases with no gene match: 5. Germline CDR1 reads SGHRS; CDR2 reads YFSETQ. This CDR3 spans 13 amino acids. The CDR3, as DNA: TGCGCCAGCAGTCGAGCGGGGGTGGAGACCCAGTACTTC. Amino acid sequence: CASSRAGVETQYF.

This rearrangement joins TRBV11-2 to TRBJ2-7; the D is unclear. V gave up 0 bases and J gave up 5 bases, with 2 bases separating them. This CDR3 contains 11 residues. Germline assignment: CDR1 SGHAT and CDR2 FQNNGV. This CDR3 is CASSLDNEQYF. As DNA, the CDR3 is TGTGCCAGCAGCTTAGATAACGAGCAGTACTTC.

This chain links TRBV5-1 with TRBJ1-3; D gene uncertain. Germline CDR1 reads SGHRS; CDR2 reads YFSETQ. V lost 4 bases and J lost 3, with 11 bases in between. This CDR3 contains 14 residues. In DNA form, the CDR3 reads TGCGCCAGCAGCCTTGACATGGTTGGAAACACCATATATTTT. Amino acid sequence: CASSLDMVGNTIYF.

V usage is TRBV5-1 and J usage is TRBJ2-7, with D unresolved. The CDR3 runs to 15 residues. Deletions cut 5 bases from V and 6 bases from J, with 21 bases between. Germline CDR1 SGHRS, CDR2 YFSETQ. The DNA of the CDR3 is TGCGCCAGCAGTGACCCGAGCATAAGCTACGCCGAGCAGTACTTC. Encoded protein: CASSDPSISYAEQYF.

The V and J genes are TRBV9 and TRBJ1-5; TRBD1 might be the D (6 bases). Germline V lookup: CDR1 SGDLS, CDR2 YYNGEE. This CDR3 comprises 15 residues. The V end lost 0 bases, the J end lost 3 bases, and 10 bases lay between the germline ends. Here the CDR3 reads CASSVGGQINQPQHF. The CDR3 nucleotides read TGTGCCAGCAGCGTAGGGGGACAAATCAATCAGCCCCAGCATTTT.

The rearrangement links TRBV30 to TRBJ1-6, with 10 bases matching TRBD1. The V gene's germline CDR1 is GTSNPN and CDR2 SVGIG (reference sequence). V lost 7 bases, J lost 7 bases, and 1 base stayed unmatched. CDR3 length equals 12 residues. Here the CDR3 reads CASGQGNSPLHF. The CDR3 DNA follows: TGTGCCTCGGGACAGGGGAATTCACCCCTCCACTTT.

This clone was counted between two and nine times. The chain joins TRBV27 to TRBJ2-6, with D maybe TRBD1 (5 bases). Germline V gene lookup returns CDR1 MNHEY and CDR2 SMNVEV (reference sequence). V was pared by 2 bases and J by 0 bases, with 14 bases between. There are 18 residues in the CDR3. The CDR3: CASSLASTAGSGANVLTF. As DNA, the CDR3 is TGTGCCAGCAGTTTAGCGTCGACAGCCGGCTCTGGGGCCAACGTCCTGACTTTC.

The rearrangement links TRBV6-6 to TRBJ2-1; TRBD2 might be the D (6 bases). The ends were cut back, 4 bases at V and 0 bases at J, with 10 bases in the middle. This CDR3 is built from 15 residues. Germline lookup yields CDR1 MNHNY and CDR2 SVGAGI (reference sequence). DNA for the CDR3: TGTGCCAGCAGTTTGACTAGGGACTCCTACAATGAGCAGTTCTTC. This translates into CASSLTRDSYNEQFF.

In the case of this clone: Other DNA sequences in this specimen translate into the identical CDR3. The V and J genes are TRBV4-2 and TRBJ1-2, with a tentative D call TRBD1 (5 bases). V was trimmed by 1 base and J by 2 bases, leaving 5 bases between them. This CDR3 region has 13 residues. Germline loops: CDR1 LGHNA, CDR2 YNFKEQ. The CDR3, as DNA: TGTGCCAGCAGCCAAGCAGGGAACTATGGCTACACCTTC. Amino acid sequence: CASSQAGNYGYTF.

V gene TRBV6-6 combines with J gene TRBJ1-4; no clear D. This CDR3 has 16 amino acids. V lost 8 bases, J lost 7 bases, and 23 bases lay in between. CDR1 and CDR2 (germline): MNHNY, SVGAGI (reference sequence). The CDR3 DNA is TGTGCCAGCTCCCCCTTGGCCTACATAGAGGGTGAAAAACTGTTTTTT. It encodes CASSPLAYIEGEKLFF.

This chain uses TRBV11-3 with TRBJ1-1; D is perhaps TRBD1 (5 bases). There are 15 residues in the CDR3. Germline CDR1 SGHNT, CDR2 YENEEA. V was pared by 4 bases and J by 0 bases, with 12 bases between. The CDR3 DNA sequence: TGTGCCAGCAGCTACGGGGGGAGCATGAACACTGAAGCTTTCTTT. Translating it yields CASSYGGSMNTEAFF.